The clone carrying this T cell receptor beta chain occurred a few times. What it binds is not known. Primed by a sample-barcoded 5' primer and a J-beta primer mix, a second PCR proceeded for roughly 7 to 12 cycles. Using its own MiXCR run on the 5' RACE reads, TCRdb lists one record per CDR3 protein. The repertoire has about a million distinct CDR3 sequences, roughly 50% of them found once; the top ten carry about an eighth. Every sample had a minimum of 6.5 million PBMCs isolated. The CDR3 length is 14 residues. Germline V lookup: CDR1 MDHEN, CDR2 SYDVKM. Trimming took 7 bases from V and 8 from J; bases not matched to a gene: 8. These data come from a study of blood T cells in healthy people across ages. Background on the study: Through template switching, about one barcoded beta molecule was captured per two T cells, as measured in model experiments. Study-level points and caveats: Per million T cells, the diversity of TCR beta decreased roughly linearly as age advanced.

The sequence was collected from a man aged 25-45 years in good health. The rearrangement joins TRBV28 to TRBJ1-4, with 9 bases identical to TRBD1. The material sequenced was blood. The CDR3 DNA follows: TGTGCCAGCAACCGACAGGGGGTAGACGAAAAACTGTTTTTT. Its protein is CASNRQGVDEKLFF.